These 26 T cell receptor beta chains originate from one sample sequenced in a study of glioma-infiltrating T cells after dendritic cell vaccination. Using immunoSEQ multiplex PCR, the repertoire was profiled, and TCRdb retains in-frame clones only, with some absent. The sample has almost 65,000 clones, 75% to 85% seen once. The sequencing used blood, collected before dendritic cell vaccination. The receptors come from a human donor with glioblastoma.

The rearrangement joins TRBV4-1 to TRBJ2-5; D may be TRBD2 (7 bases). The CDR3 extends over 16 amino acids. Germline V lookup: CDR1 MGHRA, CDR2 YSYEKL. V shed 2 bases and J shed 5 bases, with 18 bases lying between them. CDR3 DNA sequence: TGCGCCAGCAGCCAATGGGTTGCGGGGGCGGGGGAGACCCAGTACTTC. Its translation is CASSQWVAGAGETQYF.

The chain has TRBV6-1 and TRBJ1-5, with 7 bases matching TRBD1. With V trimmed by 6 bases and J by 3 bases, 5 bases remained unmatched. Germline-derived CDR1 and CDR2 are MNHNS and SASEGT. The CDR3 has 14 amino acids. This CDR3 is CASRGQRPNQPQHF. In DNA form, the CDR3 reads TGTGCCAGCAGGGGACAGAGGCCCAATCAGCCCCAGCATTTT.

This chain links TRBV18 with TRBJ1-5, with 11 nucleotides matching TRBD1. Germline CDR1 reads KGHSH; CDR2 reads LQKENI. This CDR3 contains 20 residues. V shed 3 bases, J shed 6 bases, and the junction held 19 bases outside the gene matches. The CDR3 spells CASSPYRVSRGQGAIQPQHF. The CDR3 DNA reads TGTGCCAGCTCACCCTACCGTGTCAGTCGAGGACAGGGGGCCATTCAGCCCCAGCATTTT.

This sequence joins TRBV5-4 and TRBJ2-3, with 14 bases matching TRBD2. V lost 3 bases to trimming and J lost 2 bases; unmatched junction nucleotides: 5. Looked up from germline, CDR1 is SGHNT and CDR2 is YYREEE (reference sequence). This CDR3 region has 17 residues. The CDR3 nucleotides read TGTGCCAGCAGCTCGGGACTAGCGGGGGCCACCACAGATACGCAGTATTTT. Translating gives CASSSGLAGATTDTQYF.

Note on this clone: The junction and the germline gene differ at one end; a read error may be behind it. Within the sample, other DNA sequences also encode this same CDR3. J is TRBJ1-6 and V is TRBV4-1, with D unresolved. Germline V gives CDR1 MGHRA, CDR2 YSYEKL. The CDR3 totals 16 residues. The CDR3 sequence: CASSDPGKSYNSPLHF. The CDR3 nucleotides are TGCGCCAGCAGCGACCCCGGGAAGTCCTATAATTCCCCCCTCCACTTT.

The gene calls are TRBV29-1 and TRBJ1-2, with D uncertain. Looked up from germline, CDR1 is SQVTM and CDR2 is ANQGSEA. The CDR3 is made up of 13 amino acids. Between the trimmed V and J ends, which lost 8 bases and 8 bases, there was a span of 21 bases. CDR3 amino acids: CSTFLGHQGGYTF. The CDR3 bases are TGCAGCACCTTCCTTGGGCACCAAGGAGGCTACACCTTC.

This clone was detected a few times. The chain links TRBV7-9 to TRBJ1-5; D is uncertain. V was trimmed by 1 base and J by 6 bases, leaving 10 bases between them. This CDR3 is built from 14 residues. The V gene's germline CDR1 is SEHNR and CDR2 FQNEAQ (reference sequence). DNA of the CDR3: TGTGCCAGCAGCTTAGGAGGGTTGGGTCAGCCCCAGCATTTT. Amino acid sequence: CASSLGGLGQPQHF.

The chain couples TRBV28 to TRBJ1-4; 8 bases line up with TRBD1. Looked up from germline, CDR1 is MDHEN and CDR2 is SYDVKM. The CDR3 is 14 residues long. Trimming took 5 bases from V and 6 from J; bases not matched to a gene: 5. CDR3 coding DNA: TGTGCCAGCAGTGTAAACAGGGGGGATGAAAAACTGTTTTTT. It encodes CASSVNRGDEKLFF.

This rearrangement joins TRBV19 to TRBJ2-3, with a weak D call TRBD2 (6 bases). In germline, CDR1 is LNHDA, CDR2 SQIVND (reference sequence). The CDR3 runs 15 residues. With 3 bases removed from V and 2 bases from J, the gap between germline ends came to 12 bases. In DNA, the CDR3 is TGTGCCAGTAGTATTGGTCGGGGGAACACAGATACGCAGTATTTT. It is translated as CASSIGRGNTDTQYF. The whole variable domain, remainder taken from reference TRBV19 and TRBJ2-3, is DGGITQSPKYLFRKEGQNVTLSCEQNLNHDAMYWYRQDPGQGLRLIYYSQIVNDFQKGDIAEGYSVSREKKESFPLTVTSAQKNPTAFYLCASSIGRGNTDTQYFGPGTRLTVL.

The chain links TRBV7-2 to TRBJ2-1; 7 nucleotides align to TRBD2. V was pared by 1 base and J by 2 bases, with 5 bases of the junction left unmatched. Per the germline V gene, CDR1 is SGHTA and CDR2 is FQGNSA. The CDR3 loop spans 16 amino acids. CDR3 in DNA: TGTGCCAGCAGCTTAGTAGCAGCGGGGACCTACAATGAGCAGTTCTTC. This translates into CASSLVAAGTYNEQFF.

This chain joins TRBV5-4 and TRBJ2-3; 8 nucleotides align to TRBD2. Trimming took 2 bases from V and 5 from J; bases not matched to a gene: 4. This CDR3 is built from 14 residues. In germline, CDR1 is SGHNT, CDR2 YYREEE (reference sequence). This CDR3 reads CASSFGGGIDTQYF. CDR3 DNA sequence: TGTGCCAGCAGCTTCGGGGGGGGGATAGATACGCAGTATTTT.

CDR3 amino acids: CASSYSGQGSEQYF. CDR3 coding DNA: TGTGCCAGCAGTTACTCGGGACAGGGAAGCGAGCAGTACTTC. The chain combines TRBV6-5 with TRBJ2-7; 9 bases align to TRBD1. The J segment lost 6 bases and the V segment lost 0 bases, leaving 3 bases of the junction unmatched. Germline V gene sequence: CDR1 MNHEY, CDR2 SVGAGI. The CDR3 totals 14 residues.

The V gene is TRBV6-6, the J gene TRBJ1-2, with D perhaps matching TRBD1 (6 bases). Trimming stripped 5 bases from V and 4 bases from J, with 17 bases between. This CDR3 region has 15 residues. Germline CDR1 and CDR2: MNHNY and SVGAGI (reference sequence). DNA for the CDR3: TGTGCCAGCAGTGAGAAAGCCCGGACAGCCTATGGCTACACCTTC. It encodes CASSEKARTAYGYTF.

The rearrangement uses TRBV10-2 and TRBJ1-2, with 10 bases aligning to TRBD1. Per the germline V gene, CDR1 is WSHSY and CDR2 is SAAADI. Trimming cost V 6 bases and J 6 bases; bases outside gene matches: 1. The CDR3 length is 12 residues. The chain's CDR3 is CASRGTGDGYTF. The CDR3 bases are TGCGCCAGCAGAGGGACAGGGGATGGCTACACCTTC.

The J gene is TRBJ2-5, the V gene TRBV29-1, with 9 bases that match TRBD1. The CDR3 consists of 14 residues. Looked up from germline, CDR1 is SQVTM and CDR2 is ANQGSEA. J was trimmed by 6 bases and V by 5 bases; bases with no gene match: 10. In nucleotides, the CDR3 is TGCAGCGTTACCACCCCGACAGGGGGGCAGACCCAGTACTTC. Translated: CSVTTPTGGQTQYF. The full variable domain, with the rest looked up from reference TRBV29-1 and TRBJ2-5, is SAVISQKPSRDICQRGTSLTIQCQVDSQVTMMFWYRQQPGQSLTLIATANQGSEATYESGFVIDKFPISRPNLTFSTLTVSNMSPEDSSIYLCSVTTPTGGQTQYFGPGTRLLVL.

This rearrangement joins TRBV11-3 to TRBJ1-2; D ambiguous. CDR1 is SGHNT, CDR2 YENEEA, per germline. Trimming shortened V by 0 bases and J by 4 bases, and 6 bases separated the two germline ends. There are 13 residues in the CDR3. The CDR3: CASSLEAGYGYTF. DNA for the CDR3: TGTGCCAGCAGCTTAGAGGCAGGCTATGGCTACACCTTC.

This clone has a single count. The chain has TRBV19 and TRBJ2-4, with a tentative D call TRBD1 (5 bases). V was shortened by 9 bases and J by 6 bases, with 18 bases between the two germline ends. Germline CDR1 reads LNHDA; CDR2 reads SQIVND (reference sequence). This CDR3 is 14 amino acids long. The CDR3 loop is CASRDLARGNIQYF. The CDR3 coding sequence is TGTGCCAGCAGGGATCTCGCGCGTGGAAACATTCAGTACTTC.

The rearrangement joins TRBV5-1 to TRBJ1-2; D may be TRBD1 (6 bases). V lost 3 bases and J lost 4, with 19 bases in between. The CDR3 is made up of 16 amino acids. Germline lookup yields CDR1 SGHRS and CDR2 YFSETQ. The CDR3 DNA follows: TGCGCCAGCAGCTCGCTACAGGGTCCTAATCTCTATGGCTACACCTTC. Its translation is CASSSLQGPNLYGYTF.

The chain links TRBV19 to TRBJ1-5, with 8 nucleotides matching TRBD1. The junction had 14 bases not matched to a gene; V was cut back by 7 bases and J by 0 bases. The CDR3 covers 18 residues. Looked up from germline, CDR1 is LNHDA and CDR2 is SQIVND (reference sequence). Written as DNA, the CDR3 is TGTGCCAGTAAGCAGTGGACAGGGTCTCCTAATAGCAATCAGCCCCAGCATTTT. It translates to CASKQWTGSPNSNQPQHF.

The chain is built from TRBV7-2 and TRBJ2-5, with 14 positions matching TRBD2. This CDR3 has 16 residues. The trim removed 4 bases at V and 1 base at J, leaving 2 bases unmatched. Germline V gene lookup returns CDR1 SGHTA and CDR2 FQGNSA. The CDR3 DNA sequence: TGTGCCAGCAGCTGGACTAGCGGGGGGTCCCAAGAGACCCAGTACTTC. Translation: CASSWTSGGSQETQYF.

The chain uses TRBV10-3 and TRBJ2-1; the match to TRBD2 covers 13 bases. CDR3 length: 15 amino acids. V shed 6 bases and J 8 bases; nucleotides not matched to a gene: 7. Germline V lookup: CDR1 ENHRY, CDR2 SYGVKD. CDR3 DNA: TGTGCCATCAGAGCCACTAGCGGGGGGGCCCATGAGCAGTTCTTC. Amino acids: CAIRATSGGAHEQFF.

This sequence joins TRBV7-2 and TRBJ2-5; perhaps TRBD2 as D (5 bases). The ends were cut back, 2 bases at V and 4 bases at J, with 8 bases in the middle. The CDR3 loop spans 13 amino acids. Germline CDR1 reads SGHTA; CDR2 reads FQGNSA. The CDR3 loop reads CASSLNGGETQYF. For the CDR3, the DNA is TGTGCCAGCAGCTTAAATGGAGGAGAGACCCAGTACTTC.

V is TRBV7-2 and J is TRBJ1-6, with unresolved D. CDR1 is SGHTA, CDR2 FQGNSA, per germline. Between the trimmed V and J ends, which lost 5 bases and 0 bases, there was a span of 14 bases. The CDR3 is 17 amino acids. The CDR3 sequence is CASSPTPLPSYNSPLHF. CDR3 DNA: TGTGCCAGCAGCCCTACCCCTCTACCCTCCTATAATTCACCCCTCCACTTT.

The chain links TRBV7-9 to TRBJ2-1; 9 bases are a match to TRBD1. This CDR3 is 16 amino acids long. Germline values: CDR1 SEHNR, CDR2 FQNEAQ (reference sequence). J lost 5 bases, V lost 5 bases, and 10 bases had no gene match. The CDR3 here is CASSPSGTGLHNEQFF. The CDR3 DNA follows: TGTGCCAGCAGCCCCTCCGGGACAGGGCTACACAATGAGCAGTTCTTC.

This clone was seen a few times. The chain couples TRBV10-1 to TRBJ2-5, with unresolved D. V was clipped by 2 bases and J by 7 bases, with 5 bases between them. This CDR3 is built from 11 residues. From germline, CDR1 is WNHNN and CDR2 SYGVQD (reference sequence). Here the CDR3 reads CASSEGPTQYF. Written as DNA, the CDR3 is TGCGCCAGCAGTGAGGGCCCGACCCAGTACTTC.

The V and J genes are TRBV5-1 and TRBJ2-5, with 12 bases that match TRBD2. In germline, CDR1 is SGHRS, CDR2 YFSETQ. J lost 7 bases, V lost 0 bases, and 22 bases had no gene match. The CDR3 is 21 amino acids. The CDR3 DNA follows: TGCGCCAGCAGCTTGGCCATGACTAGCGGGGGCCCGGACCTCGCAATGGGGACCCAGTACTTC. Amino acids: CASSLAMTSGGPDLAMGTQYF.